The entry below gives a single T cell receptor beta chain sequence along with its context. With 0 bases removed from V and 7 bases from J, the gap between germline ends came to 10 bases. The V gene's germline CDR1 is SGHDT and CDR2 YYEEEE. This CDR3 has 13 amino acids. In each case, RNA was isolated and then reverse transcribed into cDNA as the sequencing template. Only in-frame clones appear in the TCRdb table, and some are missing; sequencing was by immunoSEQ multiplex PCR. Among 100,000 to 150,000 clones listed, around three fifths were seen once. PBMCs yielded sorted CD4+ and CD8+ T cells. The sample belongs to a study of CD8+ T cells in alopecia areata.

The clonotype was recovered from a human donor with alopecia areata. The V gene is TRBV5-6, the J gene TRBJ1-1; D not certain. Material: CD4+ T cells sorted from blood, obtained at week 0. The CDR3 spells CASSLGRKGEAFF. DNA of the CDR3: TGTGCCAGCAGCTTGGGTAGAAAGGGTGAAGCTTTCTTT. The full variable domain, rest sourced from reference TRBV5-6 and TRBJ1-1, is DAGVTQSPTHLIKTRGQQVTLRCSPKSGHDTVSWYQQALGQGPQFIFQYYEEEERQRGNFPDRFSGHQFPNYSSELNVNALLLGDSALYLCASSLGRKGEAFFGQGTRLTVV.